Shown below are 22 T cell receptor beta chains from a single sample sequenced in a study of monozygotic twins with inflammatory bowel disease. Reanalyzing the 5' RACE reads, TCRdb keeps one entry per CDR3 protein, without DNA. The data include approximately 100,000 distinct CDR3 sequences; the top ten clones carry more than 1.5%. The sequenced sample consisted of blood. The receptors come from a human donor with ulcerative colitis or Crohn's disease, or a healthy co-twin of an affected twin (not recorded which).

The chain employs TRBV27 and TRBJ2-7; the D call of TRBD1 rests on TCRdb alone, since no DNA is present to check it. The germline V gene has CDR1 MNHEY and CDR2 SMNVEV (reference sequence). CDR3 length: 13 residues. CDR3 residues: CASSFQGAREQYF.

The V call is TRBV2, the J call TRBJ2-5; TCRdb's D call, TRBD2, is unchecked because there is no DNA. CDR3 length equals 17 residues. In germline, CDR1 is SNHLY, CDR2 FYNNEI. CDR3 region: CASSGGGLAGLQETQYF. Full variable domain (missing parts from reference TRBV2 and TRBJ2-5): EPEVTQTPSHQVTQMGQEVILRCVPISNHLYFYWYRQILGQKVEFLVSFYNNEISEKSEIFDDQFSVERPDGSNFTLKIRSTKLEDSAMYFCASSGGGLAGLQETQYFGPGTRLLVL.

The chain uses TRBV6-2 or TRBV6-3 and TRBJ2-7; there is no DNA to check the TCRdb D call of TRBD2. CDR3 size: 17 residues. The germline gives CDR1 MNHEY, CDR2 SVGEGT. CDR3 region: CASSLRMTSGTSYEQYF.

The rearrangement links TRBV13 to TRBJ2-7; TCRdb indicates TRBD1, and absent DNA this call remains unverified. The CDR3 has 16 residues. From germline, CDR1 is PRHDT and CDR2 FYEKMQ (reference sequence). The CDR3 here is CASSPTGQGKSGEQYF.

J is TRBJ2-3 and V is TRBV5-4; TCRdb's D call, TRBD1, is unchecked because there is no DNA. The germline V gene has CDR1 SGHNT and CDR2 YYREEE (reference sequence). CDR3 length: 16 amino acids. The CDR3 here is CASSHGSGTRTDTQYF.

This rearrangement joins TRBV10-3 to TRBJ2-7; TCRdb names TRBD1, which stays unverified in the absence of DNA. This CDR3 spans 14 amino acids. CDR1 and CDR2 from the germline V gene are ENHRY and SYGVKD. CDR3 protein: CAIKRGQGTYEQYF.

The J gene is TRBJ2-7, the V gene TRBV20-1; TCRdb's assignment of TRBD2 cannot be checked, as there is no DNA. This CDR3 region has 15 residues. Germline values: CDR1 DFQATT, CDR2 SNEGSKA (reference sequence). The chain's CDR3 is CSATDRDYNSYEQYF.

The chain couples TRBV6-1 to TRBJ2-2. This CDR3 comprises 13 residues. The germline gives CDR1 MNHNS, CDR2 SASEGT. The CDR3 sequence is CASSQRDAGELFF.

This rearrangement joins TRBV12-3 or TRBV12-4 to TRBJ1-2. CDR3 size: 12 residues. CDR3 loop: CASSLSSYGYTF.

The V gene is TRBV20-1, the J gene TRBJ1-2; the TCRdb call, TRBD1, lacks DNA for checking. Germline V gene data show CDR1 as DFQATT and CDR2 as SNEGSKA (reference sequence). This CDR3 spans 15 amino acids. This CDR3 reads CSARDSQGARGGYTF.

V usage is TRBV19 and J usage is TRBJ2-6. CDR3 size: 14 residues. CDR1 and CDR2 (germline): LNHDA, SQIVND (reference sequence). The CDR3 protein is CASTAVTGANVLTF.

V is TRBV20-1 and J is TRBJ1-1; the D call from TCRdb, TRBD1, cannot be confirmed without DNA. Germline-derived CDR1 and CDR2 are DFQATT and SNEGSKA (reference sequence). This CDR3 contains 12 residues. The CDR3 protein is CSPTGGWTEAFF.

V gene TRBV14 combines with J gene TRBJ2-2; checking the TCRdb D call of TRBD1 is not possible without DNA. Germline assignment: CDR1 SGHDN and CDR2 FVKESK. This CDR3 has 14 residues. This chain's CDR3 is CASRDRGSTGELFF.

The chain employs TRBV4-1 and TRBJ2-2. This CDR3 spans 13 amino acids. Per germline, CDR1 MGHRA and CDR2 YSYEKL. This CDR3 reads CASSQDSTGELFF.

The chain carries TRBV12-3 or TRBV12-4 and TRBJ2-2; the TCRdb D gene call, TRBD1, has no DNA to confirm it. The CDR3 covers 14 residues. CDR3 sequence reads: CASSLDRGSGELFF.

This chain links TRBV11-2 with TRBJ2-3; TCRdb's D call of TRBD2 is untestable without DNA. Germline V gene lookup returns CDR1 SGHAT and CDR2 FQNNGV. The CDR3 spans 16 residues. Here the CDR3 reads CASSLGRDSIIDTQYF.

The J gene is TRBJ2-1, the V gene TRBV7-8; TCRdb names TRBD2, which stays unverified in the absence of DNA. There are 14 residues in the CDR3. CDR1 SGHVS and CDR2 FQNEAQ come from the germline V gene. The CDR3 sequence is CASSLEGRGRGQFF. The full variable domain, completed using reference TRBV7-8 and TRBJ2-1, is GAGVSQSPRYKVAKRGQDVALRCDPISGHVSLFWYQQALGQGPEFLTYFQNEAQLDKSGLPSDRFFAERPEGSVSTLKIQRTQQEDSAVYLCASSLEGRGRGQFFGPGTRLTVL.

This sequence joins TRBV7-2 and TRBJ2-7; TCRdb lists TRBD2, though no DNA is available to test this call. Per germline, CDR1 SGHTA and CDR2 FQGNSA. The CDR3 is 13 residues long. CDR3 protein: CASSSRLVYEQYF.

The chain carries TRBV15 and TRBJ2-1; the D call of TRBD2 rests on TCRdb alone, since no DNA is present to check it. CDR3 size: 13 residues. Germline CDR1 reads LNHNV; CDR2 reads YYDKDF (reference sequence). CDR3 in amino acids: CATSRGLNNEQFF.

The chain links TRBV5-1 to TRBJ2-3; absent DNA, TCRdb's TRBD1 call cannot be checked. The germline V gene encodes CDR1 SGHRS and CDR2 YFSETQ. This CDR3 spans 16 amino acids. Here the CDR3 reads CASSLATGARTDTQYF.

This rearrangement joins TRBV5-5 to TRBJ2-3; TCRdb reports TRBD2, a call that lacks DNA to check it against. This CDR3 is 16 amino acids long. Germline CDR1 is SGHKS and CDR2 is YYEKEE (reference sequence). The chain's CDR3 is CASRTGTSGRGDTQYF.

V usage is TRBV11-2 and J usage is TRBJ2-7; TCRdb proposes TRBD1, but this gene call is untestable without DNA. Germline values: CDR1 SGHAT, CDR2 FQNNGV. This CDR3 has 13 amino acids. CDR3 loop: CASSRGQEYEQYF.